This passage covers 21 T cell receptor beta chains from one sample sequenced in a study of cytomegalovirus exposure and HLA in healthy donors. The PCR contained 60 Vbeta and 13 Jbeta primers. Only in-frame clones appear in the TCRdb table, and some are missing; sequencing was by immunoSEQ multiplex PCR. The sample lists 110,000 to 150,000 clones; roughly 78% were seen once. Sequenced material: PBMCs. These receptors all stem from a man aged 18 to 35 in good health and CMV-seropositive.

About this clone itself: A read error may account for a junction end that differs from germline. This chain connects TRBV7-9 to TRBJ1-4, with 7 positions matching TRBD1. The CDR3 is made up of 14 amino acids. The germline gives CDR1 SEHNR, CDR2 FQNEAQ (reference sequence). This CDR3 reads CSSSEQGSNEKLFF. The CDR3 DNA follows: TGTTCCAGCAGCGAACAGGGGTCTAATGAAAAACTGTTTTTT.

This clone was found a few times. This chain uses TRBV29-1 with TRBJ1-6; no firm D call. V was clipped by 7 bases and J by 1 base, with 11 bases between them. Germline values: CDR1 SQVTM, CDR2 ANQGSEA. CDR3 length: 14 amino acids. DNA of the CDR3: TGCAGCGCCGCCAGGAAATCCTATAATTCACCCCTCCACTTT. It specifies CSAARKSYNSPLHF.

This clone was found a few times. This rearrangement joins TRBV5-1 to TRBJ1-2; D might be TRBD1 (5 bases). Trimming pared 0 bases from V and 1 base from J, leaving 13 bases between. The CDR3 spans 16 residues. CDR1 is SGHRS, CDR2 YFSETQ, per germline. Here the CDR3 reads CASSLALTGGNYGYTF. In DNA form, the CDR3 reads TGCGCCAGCAGCTTGGCCCTCACCGGGGGTAACTATGGCTACACCTTC.

The chain combines TRBV29-1 with TRBJ2-1; 14 nucleotides agree with TRBD2. With 7 bases clipped from V and 10 bases from J, the junction kept 6 bases outside the gene matches. The germline V gene encodes CDR1 SQVTM and CDR2 ANQGSEA. The CDR3 is 13 residues long. The chain's CDR3 is CSESGTSGSEQFF. DNA of the CDR3: TGCAGCGAGTCCGGGACTAGCGGGAGCGAGCAGTTCTTC.

The V and J genes are TRBV11-2 and TRBJ2-2; 11 bases line up with TRBD2. CDR3 size: 15 residues. J was trimmed by 5 bases and V by 8 bases; bases with no gene match: 7. Germline V gene sequence: CDR1 SGHAT, CDR2 FQNNGV. The CDR3: CASGWGTSGTGELFF. CDR3 DNA sequence: TGTGCCAGCGGGTGGGGGACTAGCGGAACCGGGGAGCTGTTTTTT.

This chain uses TRBV11-3 with TRBJ2-3; maybe TRBD1 (5 bases). CDR3 length: 16 residues. The germline V and J ends were trimmed by 5 bases and 4 bases, with 19 bases remaining between them. Germline loops: CDR1 SGHNT, CDR2 YENEEA. CDR3 bases: TGTGCCAGCAGCGAAACAGGAACAGTCGGGCCAGATACGCAGTATTTT. It codes for CASSETGTVGPDTQYF.

CDR3 DNA sequence: TGCGCCAGCAGCTTGAACCGGGAGGGTGAGCAGTTCTTC. Its translation: CASSLNREGEQFF. V and J are TRBV5-1 and TRBJ2-1; 8 bases agree with TRBD2. Trimming cost V 1 base and J 9 bases; bases outside gene matches: 3. CDR1 and CDR2 from the germline V gene are SGHRS and YFSETQ. The CDR3 runs 13 residues.

The chain recombines TRBV19 with TRBJ2-1; possible D gene TRBD1, 6 bases. Trimming took off 10 bases at V and 3 bases at J, with 16 bases between the two ends. This CDR3 is 14 amino acids long. The germline gives CDR1 LNHDA, CDR2 SQIVND (reference sequence). CDR3 DNA sequence: TGTGCCACTCAACACAGGGTTTACTACAATGAGCAGTTCTTC. As protein: CATQHRVYYNEQFF.

The chain joins TRBV28 to TRBJ1-5, with a tentative D call TRBD1 (5 bases). The V end was cut by 6 bases, the J end by 0 bases, with 15 bases between. Germline V CDR1 and CDR2: MDHEN, SYDVKM. The CDR3 runs to 16 residues. The CDR3 DNA sequence: TGTGCCAGCAGCGTGATAGGGGTGGGTAGCAATCAGCCCCAGCATTTT. Translation gives CASSVIGVGSNQPQHF.

This chain uses TRBV29-1 with TRBJ1-1, with D tentatively TRBD1 (6 bases). Trimming pared 5 bases from V and 1 base from J, leaving 8 bases between. The CDR3 runs to 12 residues. Per the germline V gene, CDR1 is SQVTM and CDR2 is ANQGSEA. CDR3 DNA: TGCAGCGTTAAACAGGGGAACACTGAAGCTTTCTTT. Its translation is CSVKQGNTEAFF.

The chain carries TRBV5-1 and TRBJ2-2; D perhaps matches TRBD1 (5 bases). Trimming left V 7 bases short and J 3 bases short, with 13 bases between. The germline V gene has CDR1 SGHRS and CDR2 YFSETQ. This CDR3 has 14 amino acids. The DNA of the CDR3 is TGCGCCAGCTGTAGGCAGGGCGACACCGGGGAGCTGTTTTTT. Its protein is CASCRQGDTGELFF.

The gene calls are TRBV28 and TRBJ1-2; TRBD1 matches at 8 bases. CDR3 length: 14 residues. V gave up 7 bases and J gave up 4 bases; unmatched junction bases: 8. Per germline, CDR1 MDHEN and CDR2 SYDVKM. The CDR3 loop is CASTSRGQAYGYTF. CDR3 DNA sequence: TGTGCCAGCACCTCCAGGGGGCAGGCCTATGGCTACACCTTC.

The chain joins TRBV6-5 to TRBJ2-4, with 8 bases lining up with TRBD2. CDR1 and CDR2 (germline): MNHEY, SVGAGI. After removal of 0 bases from V and 6 bases from J, the junction contained 4 bases not matched to a gene. The CDR3 runs to 15 residues. In nucleotides, the CDR3 is TGTGCCAGCAGTTACTCAGGACTAGCAGGAAACATTCAGTACTTC. It translates to CASSYSGLAGNIQYF.

This rearrangement joins TRBV9 to TRBJ1-2; 9 bases are a match to TRBD1. V trimming: 0 bases; J trimming: 7 bases; junction bases outside the gene matches: 4. Germline V gives CDR1 SGDLS, CDR2 YYNGEE. The CDR3 covers 14 residues. The CDR3 bases are TGTGCCAGCAGCGTAGACTACAGGGGGCTTGGCTACACCTTC. Protein: CASSVDYRGLGYTF.

This clone showed up just once. The J gene is TRBJ2-3, the V gene TRBV7-3, with 14 bases identical to TRBD2. CDR3 size: 15 residues. J was trimmed by 6 bases and V by 7 bases; bases with no gene match: 6. Germline loops: CDR1 SGHTA, CDR2 FQGTGA. In nucleotides, the CDR3 is TGTGCCAGCACCCGACTAGCGGGAGGGAGTGATACGCAGTATTTT. This encodes CASTRLAGGSDTQYF.

V and J are TRBV6-1 and TRBJ1-5, with D possibly TRBD1 on 6 matching bases. The CDR3 consists of 12 residues. Germline CDR1 and CDR2: MNHNS and SASEGT. The V and J ends lost 9 bases and 4 bases respectively, with 10 bases between them. In nucleotides, the CDR3 is TGTGCCAGTATAACAGGGAATCAGCCCCAGCATTTT. The encoded protein is CASITGNQPQHF.

CDR3 protein: CASSLTPPGEQYF. DNA of the CDR3: TGCGCCAGCAGCCTGACACCGCCTGGCGAGCAGTACTTC. This rearrangement joins TRBV5-1 to TRBJ2-7; D is unresolved. CDR1 is SGHRS and CDR2 is YFSETQ in the germline V gene. V gave up 4 bases and J gave up 6 bases, with 14 bases separating them. The CDR3 sequence is 13 residues long. The variable domain in full, completed from reference TRBV5-1 and TRBJ2-7, reads KAGVTQTPRYLIKTRGQQVTLSCSPISGHRSVSWYQQTPGQGLQFLFEYFSETQRNKGNFPGRFSGRQFSNSRSEMNVSTLELGDSALYLCASSLTPPGEQYFGPGTRLTVT.

J is TRBJ2-6 and V is TRBV7-9; TRBD1 matches 7 bases. The V gene end was trimmed by 2 bases and the J gene end by 2 bases; junction bases not matched to a gene: 0. The CDR3 runs 15 residues. Germline V gives CDR1 SEHNR, CDR2 FQNEAQ (reference sequence). The CDR3 reads CASSLQGAGANVLTF. CDR3 DNA sequence: TGTGCCAGCAGCTTACAGGGGGCTGGGGCCAACGTCCTGACTTTC.

Notes on this clone: Other DNA sequences within the sample encode an identical CDR3. The CDR3 here is CASSSPGQGTDTQYF. CDR3 nucleotide sequence: TGTGCCAGCAGTTCGCCGGGACAGGGAACGGATACGCAGTATTTT. The V call is TRBV28, the J call TRBJ2-3; 9 bases line up with TRBD1. This CDR3 contains 15 residues. CDR1 and CDR2 from the germline V gene are MDHEN and SYDVKM. V dropped 4 bases and J dropped 6; count of bases not matched to a gene: 8.

V gene TRBV6-1 combines with J gene TRBJ2-7; TRBD2 matches at 15 bases. V shed 3 bases and J 7 bases; nucleotides not matched to a gene: 4. CDR1 is MNHNS, CDR2 SASEGT, per germline. This CDR3 is built from 15 residues. The CDR3 protein is CASSEEGLAGGEQYF. CDR3 sequence (DNA): TGTGCCAGCAGTGAGGAGGGACTAGCGGGAGGTGAGCAGTACTTC.

V gene TRBV6-1 combines with J gene TRBJ2-7; 8 bases align to TRBD1. V was clipped by 1 base and J by 5 bases; unmatched bases: 10. This CDR3 is built from 16 residues. Germline V CDR1 and CDR2: MNHNS, SASEGT. Here the CDR3 reads CASSEVGGQGFNEQYF. CDR3 nucleotide sequence: TGTGCCAGCAGTGAAGTGGGCGGACAGGGATTTAACGAGCAGTACTTC.